A single sample gave rise to the 5 T cell receptor beta chains below, sequenced in a study of cytomegalovirus exposure and HLA in healthy donors. The primer mix had 60 Vbeta and 13 Jbeta primers. This table comes from immunoSEQ multiplex PCR, and its TCRdb copy is limited to in-frame clones, with some not included. The repertoire holds roughly 170,000 clones, under 90% seen once, with less than 9% in the top ten. Sequencing was performed on PBMCs. The receptor source for this set is a man aged 25-45 years in good health and CMV-seropositive.

Only one count was recorded for this clone. This chain links TRBV4-3 with TRBJ2-6; 8 bases match TRBD1. The CDR3 loop spans 15 amino acids. Germline values: CDR1 LGHNA, CDR2 YSLEER. V was pared by 4 bases and J by 2 bases, with 1 base of the junction left unmatched. This CDR3 reads CASSPDRAGANVLTF. The CDR3 bases are TGCGCCAGCAGCCCGGACAGGGCTGGGGCCAACGTCCTGACTTTC.

The rearrangement joins TRBV30 to TRBJ2-3, with D unresolved. Germline V gives CDR1 GTSNPN, CDR2 SVGIG (reference sequence). The CDR3 is 14 amino acids. Trimming shortened V by 1 base and J by 0 bases, and 8 bases separated the two germline ends. CDR3 in DNA: TGTGCCTGGAGTGAGGTCAGGAGCACAGATACGCAGTATTTT. Its translation: CAWSEVRSTDTQYF.

V is TRBV5-8 and J is TRBJ1-1; possibly TRBD1 for D (6 bases). This CDR3 spans 14 amino acids. The germline CDR1 and CDR2 sequences are SGHTS and YDEGEE. Trimming stripped 0 bases from V and 4 bases from J, with 10 bases between. Here the CDR3 reads CASSLAGESTEAFF. CDR3 nucleotides: TGTGCCAGCAGCTTGGCAGGGGAGAGCACTGAAGCTTTCTTT.

The CDR3 here is CASSPRAGLAKNIQYF. CDR3 sequence (DNA): TGTGCCAGCAGCCCCCGGGCGGGACTAGCCAAAAACATTCAGTACTTC. The chain carries TRBV14 and TRBJ2-4; D possibly corresponds to TRBD2 (6 bases). The germline V gene encodes CDR1 SGHDN and CDR2 FVKESK. The CDR3 sequence is 16 residues long. The V end lost 4 bases, the J end lost 0 bases, and 13 bases lay between the germline ends. Combining the CDR3 with reference TRBV14 and TRBJ2-4 gives the whole variable domain EAGVTQFPSHSVIEKGQTVTLRCDPISGHDNLYWYRRVMGKEIKFLLHFVKESKQDESGMPNNRFLAERTGGTYSTLKVQPAELEDSGVYFCASSPRAGLAKNIQYFGAGTRLSVL.

This clone turned up a few times. V is TRBV7-9 and J is TRBJ2-1, with TRBD2 matching 11 bases. V was pared by 6 bases and J by 9 bases, with 10 bases of the junction left unmatched. CDR1 SEHNR and CDR2 FQNEAQ come from the germline V gene (reference sequence). The CDR3 is made up of 15 amino acids. Written as DNA, the CDR3 is TGTGCCAGCAGGCGTGTAGCGGGAGGGCCGGGTGAGCAGTTCTTC. This codes for CASRRVAGGPGEQFF.